The rows below give T cell receptor beta chains drawn from one sample of a study of T cell responses to AZD1222 COVID-19 vaccine. The assay was immunoSEQ multiplex PCR, and TCRdb's table has in-frame clones only and misses some. This table has more than 150,000 clones, 85% to 95% appearing once. The sample in question was peripheral blood, obtained on day 0 of AZD1222 vaccination. The receptors stem from an adult in good health. Both conserved end residues are part of each CDR3. The order of the fields is V gene, clone size, D gene, J gene, CDR3 DNA, CDR3 protein. D genes are given only for firm matches. Size tells how often a clone was seen (once, few, many) or the class of an expanded clone, and some rows leave it out.

v_gene: TRBV13; abundance: .; d_gene: TRBD1; j_gene: TRBJ1-1; CDR3nt: TGTGCCAGCAGCTTCCGGGACAGGGAGGCTTTCTTT; CDR3aa: CASSFRDREAFF
v_gene: TRBV6-1; abundance: .; d_gene: TRBD1; j_gene: TRBJ2-7; CDR3nt: TGTGCCAGCAGTGAGTGGATCAGGGGGTTAGACGAGCAGTACTTC; CDR3aa: CASSEWIRGLDEQYF
v_gene: TRBV12-3/TRBV12-4; abundance: .; d_gene: .; j_gene: TRBJ1-1; CDR3nt: TGTGCCAGCAGTTTATGGGCAGGCACTGAAGCTTTCTTT; CDR3aa: CASSLWAGTEAFF
v_gene: TRBV10-3; abundance: .; d_gene: .; j_gene: TRBJ2-3; CDR3nt: TGTGCCATCAGTGAGCGGGTGCAGATCACAGATACGCAGTATTTT; CDR3aa: CAISERVQITDTQYF
v_gene: TRBV24-1; abundance: .; d_gene: .; j_gene: TRBJ2-3; CDR3nt: TGTGCCACCAGTGACCCGGACACAGATACGCAGTATTTT; CDR3aa: CATSDPDTDTQYF
v_gene: TRBV7-2; abundance: once; d_gene: .; j_gene: TRBJ2-1; CDR3nt: TGTGCCAGCAGCCCTCCGAGCGGTAATGAGCAGTTCTTC; CDR3aa: CASSPPSGNEQFF
v_gene: TRBV5-4; abundance: .; d_gene: .; j_gene: TRBJ1-2; CDR3nt: TGTGCCAGCAGCTTACTAGCAGGGGCTTATGGCTACACCTTC; CDR3aa: CASSLLAGAYGYTF
v_gene: TRBV4-1; abundance: .; d_gene: TRBD2; j_gene: TRBJ2-1; CDR3nt: TGCGCCAGCAGCCAAGTCACTAGCGGGAGGGTGAGCGATGAGCAGTTCTTC; CDR3aa: CASSQVTSGRVSDEQFF
v_gene: TRBV2; abundance: .; d_gene: TRBD1; j_gene: TRBJ2-2; CDR3nt: TGTGCCAGCGCAGGACAGGGGGGCCCCACCGGGGAGCTGTTTTTT; CDR3aa: CASAGQGGPTGELFF
v_gene: TRBV19; abundance: .; d_gene: .; j_gene: TRBJ1-1; CDR3nt: TGTGCCAGTAGTACCCTGAGGGGCACTGAAGCTTTCTTT; CDR3aa: CASSTLRGTEAFF
v_gene: TRBV6-5; abundance: .; d_gene: .; j_gene: TRBJ2-5; CDR3nt: TGTGCCAGCAGTCAGACTCTGCTGGAGACCCAGTACTTC; CDR3aa: CASSQTLLETQYF
v_gene: TRBV7-9; abundance: .; d_gene: .; j_gene: TRBJ1-3; CDR3nt: TGTGCCAGCAGCGACTCGAATTTAGGGTCCTCTGGAAACACCATATATTTT; CDR3aa: CASSDSNLGSSGNTIYF
v_gene: TRBV24-1; abundance: .; d_gene: .; j_gene: TRBJ2-5; CDR3nt: TGTGCCACCAGTGATTTCCAAGAGACCCAGTACTTC; CDR3aa: CATSDFQETQYF
v_gene: TRBV7-2; abundance: once; d_gene: .; j_gene: TRBJ2-2; CDR3nt: TGTGCCAGCAGCTTCGAACCCGGCGGGGAGCTGTTTTTT; CDR3aa: CASSFEPGGELFF
v_gene: TRBV6-5; abundance: .; d_gene: TRBD1; j_gene: TRBJ1-5; CDR3nt: TGTGCCAGCAAGGAGGACAGGATAATCTCGCCCCAGCATTTT; CDR3aa: CASKEDRIISPQHF
v_gene: TRBV5-5; abundance: .; d_gene: .; j_gene: TRBJ2-2; CDR3nt: TGTGCCAGCAGCTTGGATACACCCACCGGGGAGCTGTTTTTT; CDR3aa: CASSLDTPTGELFF
v_gene: TRBV5-6; abundance: .; d_gene: TRBD2; j_gene: TRBJ2-7; CDR3nt: TGTGCCAGCCGCGGATGGCGGGAGGACGCCTACGAGCAGTACTTC; CDR3aa: CASRGWREDAYEQYF
v_gene: TRBV19; abundance: .; d_gene: .; j_gene: TRBJ2-2; CDR3nt: TGTGCCAGTAGTATAGGAGGAGGACTACAGACCGGGGAGCTGTTTTTT; CDR3aa: CASSIGGGLQTGELFF
v_gene: TRBV3-1/TRBV3-2; abundance: once; d_gene: .; j_gene: TRBJ1-6; CDR3nt: TGTGCCAGCAGCCCAAAGGTTGATAATTCACCCCTCCACTTT; CDR3aa: CASSPKVDNSPLHF
v_gene: TRBV19; abundance: .; d_gene: TRBD1; j_gene: TRBJ2-7; CDR3nt: TGTGCCAGTAGTTTGGGACAGGAGACCTACGAGCAGTACTTC; CDR3aa: CASSLGQETYEQYF
v_gene: TRBV29-1; abundance: .; d_gene: TRBD1; j_gene: TRBJ2-2; CDR3nt: TGCAGCGTTGTTTGGACAGGCACGAGCACCGGGGAGCTGTTTTTT; CDR3aa: CSVVWTGTSTGELFF
v_gene: TRBV19; abundance: .; d_gene: .; j_gene: TRBJ1-6; CDR3nt: TGTGCCAGTAGCGCCGGCCGGACGCGAAATTCACCCCTCCACTTT; CDR3aa: CASSAGRTRNSPLHF
v_gene: TRBV10-3; abundance: .; d_gene: .; j_gene: TRBJ1-2; CDR3nt: TGTGCCATCAGTGAGTCGGAGGGCTATGGCTACACCTTC; CDR3aa: CAISESEGYGYTF
v_gene: TRBV18; abundance: .; d_gene: .; j_gene: TRBJ1-1; CDR3nt: TGTGCCAGCTCACCAAACGGCCTGGGGACTGAAGCTTTCTTT; CDR3aa: CASSPNGLGTEAFF
v_gene: TRBV27; abundance: .; d_gene: .; j_gene: TRBJ2-2; CDR3nt: TGTGCCAGCAGTTTGACGGCTACGGGGACCGGGGAGCTGTTTTTT; CDR3aa: CASSLTATGTGELFF
v_gene: TRBV6-5; abundance: .; d_gene: .; j_gene: TRBJ1-3; CDR3nt: TGTGCCAGCAGTTACGGGCGCGGGGATGGAGGAAACACCATATATTTT; CDR3aa: CASSYGRGDGGNTIYF